This T cell receptor (beta chain) was sequenced during a study of T cells in Graves' hyperthyroidism and ophthalmopathy. J lost 6 bases, V lost 4 bases, and 10 bases had no gene match. This CDR3 has 15 amino acids. In germline, CDR1 is SGDLS, CDR2 YYNGEE. Amplification targeted TCR beta CDR3 regions from RNA transcripts. Using the HTBI primer set, a first-round RT-PCR was run on the TCR CDR3. Each CDR3 protein gets one entry after TCRdb re-called the multiplex PCR reads with MiXCR. The table includes approximately 360,000 distinct CDR3 sequences, about 25% detected once. The sequencing input was blood. The receptor's source is a middle-aged man with Graves' hyperthyroidism. This chain uses TRBV9 with TRBJ2-7; 10 bases line up with TRBD2. CDR3: CASSPSSGRAGEQYF. CDR3 DNA sequence: TGTGCCAGCAGCCCGTCGAGCGGGAGGGCCGGCGAGCAGTACTTC.